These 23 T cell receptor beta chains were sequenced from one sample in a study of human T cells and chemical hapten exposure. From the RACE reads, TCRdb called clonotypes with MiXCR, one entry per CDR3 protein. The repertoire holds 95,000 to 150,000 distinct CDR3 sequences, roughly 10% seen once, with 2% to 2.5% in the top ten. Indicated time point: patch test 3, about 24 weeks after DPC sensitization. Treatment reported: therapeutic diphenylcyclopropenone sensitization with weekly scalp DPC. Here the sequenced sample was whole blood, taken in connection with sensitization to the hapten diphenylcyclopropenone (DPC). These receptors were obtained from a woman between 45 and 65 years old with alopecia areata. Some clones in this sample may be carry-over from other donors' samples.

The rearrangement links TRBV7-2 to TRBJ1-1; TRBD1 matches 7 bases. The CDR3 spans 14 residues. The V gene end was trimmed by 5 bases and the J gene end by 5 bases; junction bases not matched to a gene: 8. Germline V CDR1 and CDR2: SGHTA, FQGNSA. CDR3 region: CASSLAAGGTEAFF. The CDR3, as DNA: TGTGCCAGCAGCCTGGCGGCAGGGGGAACTGAAGCTTTCTTT.

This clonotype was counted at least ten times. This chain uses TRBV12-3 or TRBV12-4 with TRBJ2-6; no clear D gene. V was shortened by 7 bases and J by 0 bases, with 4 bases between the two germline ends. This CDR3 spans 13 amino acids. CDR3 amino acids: CASTLSGANVLTF. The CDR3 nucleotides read TGTGCCAGCACCCTCTCTGGGGCCAACGTCCTGACTTTC.

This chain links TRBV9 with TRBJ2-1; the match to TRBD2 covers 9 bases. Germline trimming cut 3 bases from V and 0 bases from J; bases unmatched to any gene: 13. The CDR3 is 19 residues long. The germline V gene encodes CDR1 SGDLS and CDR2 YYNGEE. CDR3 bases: TGTGCCAGCAGCGGAGACCCCGAGGAGCGGGAGGCCTCCTACAATGAGCAGTTCTTC. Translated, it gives CASSGDPEEREASYNEQFF.

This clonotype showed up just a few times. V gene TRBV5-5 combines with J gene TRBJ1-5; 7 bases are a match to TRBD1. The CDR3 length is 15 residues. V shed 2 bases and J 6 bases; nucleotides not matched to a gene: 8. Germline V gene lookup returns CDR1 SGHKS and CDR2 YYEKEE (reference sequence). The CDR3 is CASSLQTGYGQPQHF. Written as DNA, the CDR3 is TGTGCCAGCAGCTTACAGACAGGGTATGGTCAGCCCCAGCATTTT.

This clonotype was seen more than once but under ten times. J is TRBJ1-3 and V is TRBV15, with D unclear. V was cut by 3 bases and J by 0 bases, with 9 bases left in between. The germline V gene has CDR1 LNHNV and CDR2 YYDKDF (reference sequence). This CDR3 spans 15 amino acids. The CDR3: CATSRSVGSGNTIYF. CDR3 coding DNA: TGTGCCACCAGCAGGTCCGTCGGCTCTGGAAACACCATATATTTT.

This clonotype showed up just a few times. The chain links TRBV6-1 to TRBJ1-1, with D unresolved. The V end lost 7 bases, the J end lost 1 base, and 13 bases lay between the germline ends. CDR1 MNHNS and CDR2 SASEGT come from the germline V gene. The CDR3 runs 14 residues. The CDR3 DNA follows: TGTGCCAGCACTTCCACACAGCGGAACACTGAAGCTTTCTTT. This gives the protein CASTSTQRNTEAFF.

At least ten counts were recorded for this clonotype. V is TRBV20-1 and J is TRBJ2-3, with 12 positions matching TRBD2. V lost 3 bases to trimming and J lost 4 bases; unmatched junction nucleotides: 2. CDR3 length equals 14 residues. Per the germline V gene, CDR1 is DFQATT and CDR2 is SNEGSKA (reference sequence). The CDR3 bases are TGCAGTGCTAGGGCTAGCGGGGGGGCAGATACGCAGTATTTT. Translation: CSARASGGADTQYF.

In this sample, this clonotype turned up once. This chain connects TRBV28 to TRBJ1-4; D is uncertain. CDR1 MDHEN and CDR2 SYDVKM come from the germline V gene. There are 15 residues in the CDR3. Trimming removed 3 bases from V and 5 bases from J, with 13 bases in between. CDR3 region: CASSFPAPGNEKLFF. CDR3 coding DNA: TGTGCCAGCAGTTTTCCAGCACCGGGGAATGAAAAACTGTTTTTT.

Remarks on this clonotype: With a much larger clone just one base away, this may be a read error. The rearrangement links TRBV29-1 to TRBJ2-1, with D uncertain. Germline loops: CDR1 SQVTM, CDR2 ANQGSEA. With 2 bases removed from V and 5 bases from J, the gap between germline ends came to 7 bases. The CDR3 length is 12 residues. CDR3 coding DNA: TGCAGCGTTGAAAAGGGAAACAATGAGCAGTTCTTC. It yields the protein CSVEKGNNEQFF.

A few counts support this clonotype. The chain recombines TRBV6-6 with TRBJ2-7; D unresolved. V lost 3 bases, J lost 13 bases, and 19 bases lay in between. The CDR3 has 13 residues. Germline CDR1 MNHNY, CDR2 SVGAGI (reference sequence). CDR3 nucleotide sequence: TGTGCCAGCAGTTATAACTTGATCGACGGCCAATACTTC. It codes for CASSYNLIDGQYF.

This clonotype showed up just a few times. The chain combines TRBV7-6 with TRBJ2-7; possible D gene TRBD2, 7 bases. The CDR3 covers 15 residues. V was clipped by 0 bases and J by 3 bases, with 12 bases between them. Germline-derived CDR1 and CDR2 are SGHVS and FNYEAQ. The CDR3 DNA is TGTGCCAGCAGCTTAGCGGGGGGGCTCTTCTACGAGCAGTACTTC. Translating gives CASSLAGGLFYEQYF.

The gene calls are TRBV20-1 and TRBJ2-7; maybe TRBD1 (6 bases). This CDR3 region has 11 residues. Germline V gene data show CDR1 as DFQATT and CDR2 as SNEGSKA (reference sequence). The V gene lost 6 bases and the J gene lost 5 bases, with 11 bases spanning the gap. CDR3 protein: CSAKQGHEQYF. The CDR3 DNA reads TGCAGTGCAAAACAGGGCCACGAGCAGTACTTC.

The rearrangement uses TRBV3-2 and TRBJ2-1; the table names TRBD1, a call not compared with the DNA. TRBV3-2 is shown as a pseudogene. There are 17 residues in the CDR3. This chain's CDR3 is CASSQDTRGQGRNEQFF. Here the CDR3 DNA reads TGTGCCAGCAGCCAAGATACCCGGGGGCAGGGGAGAAATGAGCAGTTCTTC.

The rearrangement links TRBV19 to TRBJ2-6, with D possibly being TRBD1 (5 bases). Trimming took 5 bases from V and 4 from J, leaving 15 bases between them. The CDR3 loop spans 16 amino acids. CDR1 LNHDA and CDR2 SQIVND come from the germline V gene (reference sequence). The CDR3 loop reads CASSHLQGLGANVLTF. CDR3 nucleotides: TGTGCCAGTAGTCACCTTCAGGGTTTAGGGGCCAACGTCCTGACTTTC. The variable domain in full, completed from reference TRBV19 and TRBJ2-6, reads DGGITQSPKYLFRKEGQNVTLSCEQNLNHDAMYWYRQDPGQGLRLIYYSQIVNDFQKGDIAEGYSVSREKKESFPLTVTSAQKNPTAFYLCASSHLQGLGANVLTFGAGSRLTVL.

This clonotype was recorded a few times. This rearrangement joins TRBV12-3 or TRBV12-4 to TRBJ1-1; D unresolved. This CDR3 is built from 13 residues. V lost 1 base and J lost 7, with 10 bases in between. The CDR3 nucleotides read TGTGCCAGCAGTTTAGATCAGACTAGTGAAGCTTTCTTT. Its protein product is CASSLDQTSEAFF.

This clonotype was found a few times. DNA for the CDR3: TGCGCCAGCAGCCAGGGTAGAGGTGACGGCTACACCTTC. It translates to CASSQGRGDGYTF. V gene TRBV4-3 combines with J gene TRBJ1-2; D not certain. Looked up from germline, CDR1 is LGHNA and CDR2 is YSLEER. Trimming took off 3 bases at V and 8 bases at J, with 13 bases between the two ends. This CDR3 is built from 13 residues.

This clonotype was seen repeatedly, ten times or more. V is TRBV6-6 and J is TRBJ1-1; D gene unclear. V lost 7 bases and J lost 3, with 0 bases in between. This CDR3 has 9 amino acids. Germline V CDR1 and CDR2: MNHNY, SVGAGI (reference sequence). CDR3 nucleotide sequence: TGTGCCAGCAACACTGAAGCTTTCTTT. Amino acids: CASNTEAFF.

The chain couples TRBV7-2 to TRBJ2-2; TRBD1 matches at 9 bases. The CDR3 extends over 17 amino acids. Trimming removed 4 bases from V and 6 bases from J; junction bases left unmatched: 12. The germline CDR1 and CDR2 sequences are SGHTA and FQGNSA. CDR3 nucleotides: TGTGCCAGCAGCTCGAGGGGACAGGGACCGCGGTCCGGGGAGCTGTTTTTT. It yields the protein CASSSRGQGPRSGELFF.

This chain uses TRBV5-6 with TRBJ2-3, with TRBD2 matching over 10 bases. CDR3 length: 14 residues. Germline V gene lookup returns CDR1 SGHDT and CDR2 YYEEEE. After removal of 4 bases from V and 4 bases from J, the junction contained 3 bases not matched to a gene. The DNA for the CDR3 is TGTGCCAGCAGCCAAGGACTAGCGGCAGATACGCAGTATTTT. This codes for CASSQGLAADTQYF.

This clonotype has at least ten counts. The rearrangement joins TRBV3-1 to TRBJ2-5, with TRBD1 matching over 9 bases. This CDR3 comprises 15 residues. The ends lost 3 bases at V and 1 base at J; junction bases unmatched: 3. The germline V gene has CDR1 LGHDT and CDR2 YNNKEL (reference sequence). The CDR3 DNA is TGTGCCAGCAGCCACAGACAGGGGGGCCAAGAGACCCAGTACTTC. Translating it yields CASSHRQGGQETQYF.

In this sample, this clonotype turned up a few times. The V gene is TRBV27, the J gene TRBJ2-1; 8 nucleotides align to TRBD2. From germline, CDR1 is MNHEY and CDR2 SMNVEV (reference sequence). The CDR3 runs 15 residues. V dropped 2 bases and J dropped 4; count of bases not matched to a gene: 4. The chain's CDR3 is CASSLSSGAYNEQFF. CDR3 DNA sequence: TGTGCCAGCAGTTTAAGTAGCGGGGCGTACAATGAGCAGTTCTTC.

Written as DNA, the CDR3 is TGTGCCAGCAGACCCCGGGACAGCTACTCCTACGAGCAGTACTTC. Translating gives CASRPRDSYSYEQYF. The rearrangement uses TRBV2 and TRBJ2-7, with 7 bases fitting TRBD1. The CDR3 sequence is 15 residues long. The germline V gene has CDR1 SNHLY and CDR2 FYNNEI. The J segment lost 0 bases and the V segment lost 6 bases, leaving 8 bases of the junction unmatched.

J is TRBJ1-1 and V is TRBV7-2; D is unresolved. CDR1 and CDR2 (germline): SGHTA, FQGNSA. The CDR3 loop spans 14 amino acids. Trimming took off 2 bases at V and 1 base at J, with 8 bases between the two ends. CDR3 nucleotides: TGTGCCAGCAGCTTATTAATATCGAACACTGAAGCTTTCTTT. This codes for CASSLLISNTEAFF.